Listed below are T cell receptor beta chains from one sample, sequenced in a study of blood T cell repertoires in COVID-19. Measured with immunoSEQ multiplex PCR; TCRdb has only the in-frame clones, and not every one. The table has approximately 230,000 clones, about 91% seen once. Input material: peripheral blood. The receptors derive from a woman aged 30 to 39 with COVID-19, enrolled during active disease. CDR3s include the opening cysteine and the closing phenylalanine or tryptophan. The order of the fields is CDR3 DNA, CDR3 protein, V gene, clone size, D gene, J gene. D genes are given only for firm matches. Clone size is shown for a subset of rows, as once, few, many or a class of expanded clone.

TGTGCCACCAGTGAACCTGATAGGGGGACCCAGTACTTC CATSEPDRGTQYF TRBV24-1 NA NA TRBJ2-5
TGTGCCACCAGTGATGCTGGTAAGGGTAGGGGCTACGAGCAGTACTTC CATSDAGKGRGYEQYF TRBV24-1 NA NA TRBJ2-7
TGTGCCAGCAGCCCCAGTGGGGGCGGGGGCACTGAAGCTTTCTTT CASSPSGGGGTEAFF TRBV9 NA NA TRBJ1-1
TGCGCCAGCAGCCGTAAAGGGACAGGTCACGAGCAGTACTTC CASSRKGTGHEQYF TRBV5-1 NA TRBD1 TRBJ2-7
TGTGCCAGCAGCTTTCCGTCGGGGGGCGTCTCGAATTCACCCCTCCACTTT CASSFPSGGVSNSPLHF TRBV11-2 NA NA TRBJ1-6
TGTGCCAGCAGTTACGCGGGAAACGGCTACACCTTC CASSYAGNGYTF TRBV6-2/TRBV6-3 NA NA TRBJ1-2
TGCGCCAGCAGCCACTATTACAGGATACATTACTACGAGCAGTACTTC CASSHYYRIHYYEQYF TRBV4-3 NA NA TRBJ2-7
TGTGCCAGCAGTTTACCCCCCGGTTGGGGGCTAGACACCGGGGAGCTGTTTTTT CASSLPPGWGLDTGELFF TRBV28 once NA TRBJ2-2
TGTGCCAGCTATAGAGGGGGGGTGAACACTGAAGCTTTCTTT CASYRGGVNTEAFF TRBV5-4 NA NA TRBJ1-1
TGTGCCAGCAGTTACTCGACTACAGCTAATTCACCCCTCCACTTT CASSYSTTANSPLHF TRBV6-5 NA NA TRBJ1-6
TGTGCCAGCAGTTTCCGACAGGGATCGAGCTCCTACGAGCAGTACTTC CASSFRQGSSSYEQYF TRBV27 NA TRBD1 TRBJ2-7
TGTGCCAGCTCACCACAAGGTTTACTGGAGGCGTCTGAAGCTTTCTTT CASSPQGLLEASEAFF TRBV18 NA NA TRBJ1-1
TGTGCCAGCAGCCTCACGAAAGAGGGCAGGTTCAACACCGGGGAGCTGTTTTTT CASSLTKEGRFNTGELFF TRBV16 NA NA TRBJ2-2
TGTGCCACCAGTGATACAGGCACGGTCAATCAGCCCCAGCATTTT CATSDTGTVNQPQHF TRBV24-1 NA NA TRBJ1-5
TGTGCCAGCAGTCCGGGGAGGGGCACTGAAGCTTTCTTT CASSPGRGTEAFF TRBV2 NA NA TRBJ1-1
TGTGCCACCAGCAGAGATAAAGGCAGGGGGCTCGACTATGGCTACACCTTC CATSRDKGRGLDYGYTF TRBV15 NA TRBD1 TRBJ1-2
TGTGCCAGCAGCTTAGTATCGGGGGGCGCAAGGCTAACTTTCTTT CASSLVSGGARLTFF TRBV7-2 NA NA TRBJ1-1
TGTGCCAGTAGCACAGGGGCTGGGGCCAACGTCCTGACTTTC CASSTGAGANVLTF TRBV19 once TRBD1 TRBJ2-6
TGTGCCAGCAGTTACGGAGGGAGTCTCCACAATGAGCAGTTCTTC CASSYGGSLHNEQFF TRBV6-2/TRBV6-3 NA NA TRBJ2-1
TGTGCCAGCAGTGATAACTGGCAGGGAACTGGGGCCAACGTCCTGACTTTC CASSDNWQGTGANVLTF TRBV2 NA NA TRBJ2-6
TGTGCCAGCAGTTTATCGAACAGGGGGAATGGCTACACCTTC CASSLSNRGNGYTF TRBV27 NA TRBD1 TRBJ1-2
TGTGCCAGCTCACCAGCAGGGATGAACTATGGCTACACCTTC CASSPAGMNYGYTF TRBV18 NA NA TRBJ1-2
TGTGCCAGCTCATCAACGACCGGGGTGAACACTGAAGCTTTCTTT CASSSTTGVNTEAFF TRBV18 NA NA TRBJ1-1
TGTGCCAGCAGCTTGGGGGACAGGGGGACTGAAGCTTTCTTT CASSLGDRGTEAFF TRBV5-6 NA TRBD1 TRBJ1-1
TGTGCCAGCAGCTTAGTTCTAAGAGGGACTTCCTACAATGAGCAGTTCTTC CASSLVLRGTSYNEQFF TRBV11-3 NA NA TRBJ2-1
TGTGCCAGCAGCAAAGACAGCCTTGGCTTGTCTCAGCATTTT CASSKDSLGLSQHF TRBV7-2 NA NA TRBJ1-5
TGTGCCAGCAGTTACTCCACAGGGGGGGGAGAGACCCAGTACTTC CASSYSTGGGETQYF TRBV6-5 NA NA TRBJ2-5
TGTGCCAGCAGCTTGGCCACACAGGCTAGCGGAGAGACCCAGTACTTC CASSLATQASGETQYF TRBV5-6 NA TRBD2 TRBJ2-5
TGTGCCAGCAGTTCTTCAGGGGCCCAAGAGGGCGAGCAGTACTTC CASSSSGAQEGEQYF TRBV28 once NA TRBJ2-7
TGTGCCAGCAGTAAGACAGACTATGGCTACACCTTC CASSKTDYGYTF TRBV12-3/TRBV12-4 NA NA TRBJ1-2
TGTGCCAGCAGTATGGGACAGCCTATCAACTATGGCTACACCTTC CASSMGQPINYGYTF TRBV28 NA TRBD1 TRBJ1-2
TGTGCCAGCAGCTTCCGGGACAGGCGACAAGAGACCCAGTACTTC CASSFRDRRQETQYF TRBV11-2 NA TRBD1 TRBJ2-5
TGTGCCAGCAGGAGAACAGGGACGGGAGCTTTCTTT CASRRTGTGAFF TRBV28 few NA TRBJ1-1
TGTGCCAGCTCACCATTTGAGGGCAGGGGCTCCTATGGCTACACCTTC CASSPFEGRGSYGYTF TRBV18 NA NA TRBJ1-2
TGTGCCAGCAGCGGAGGACAGGGCGGTAATGAGCAGTTCTTC CASSGGQGGNEQFF TRBV6-6 NA TRBD1 TRBJ2-1
TGTGCCAGCAGTCCCGGACAGGGGCCTAATGAAAAACTGTTTTTT CASSPGQGPNEKLFF TRBV28 NA TRBD1 TRBJ1-4
TGTGCCAGCAGTTTACGGACAGGGTCCTATGGCTACACCTTC CASSLRTGSYGYTF TRBV28 NA TRBD1 TRBJ1-2
TGTGCCAGCACCGGACTAGCGGGGGGGCAAGAGACCCAGTACTTC CASTGLAGGQETQYF TRBV6-5 NA TRBD2 TRBJ2-5
TGTGCCACCAGCAGAGATTTTTGGTTGGAGGGGGGGACTGAAGCTTTCTTT CATSRDFWLEGGTEAFF TRBV15 NA NA TRBJ1-1
TGTGCCAGCAGCTTAGAGGGGACAAGCTATGGCTACACCTTC CASSLEGTSYGYTF TRBV7-9 NA NA TRBJ1-2